The TCR beta chain described here comes from a study of blood T cell repertoires in COVID-19. The overall study: Samples taken during acute and convalescent COVID-19 were collected in the United States, Italy and Spain. T cells, B-cell-depleted T cells, or PBMCs provided the cDNA or gDNA that served as material.

Trimming removed 5 bases from V and 5 bases from J, with 7 bases in between. This CDR3 spans 12 amino acids. The germline V gene encodes CDR1 SEHNR and CDR2 FQNEAQ (reference sequence). Original processing methods: The authors estimated nucleated cell counts from reference gene primer amplification. Libraries were prepared by immunoSEQ multiplex PCR; TCRdb keeps only in-frame clonotypes and omits some of them. V and J calls and clone size follow that table, whereas D and trimming were derived from the DNA. Here the sample spans under 150,000 clones, around 85% being singletons. This clone appeared a single time.

The sequence came from a woman aged 80 or older with acute or convalescent COVID-19. The chain joins TRBV7-9 to TRBJ2-1; D gene uncertain. Sequenced input: peripheral blood. The CDR3 DNA sequence: TGTGCCAGCAGCCGACAAGACAATGAGCAGTTCTTC. Its translation is CASSRQDNEQFF.